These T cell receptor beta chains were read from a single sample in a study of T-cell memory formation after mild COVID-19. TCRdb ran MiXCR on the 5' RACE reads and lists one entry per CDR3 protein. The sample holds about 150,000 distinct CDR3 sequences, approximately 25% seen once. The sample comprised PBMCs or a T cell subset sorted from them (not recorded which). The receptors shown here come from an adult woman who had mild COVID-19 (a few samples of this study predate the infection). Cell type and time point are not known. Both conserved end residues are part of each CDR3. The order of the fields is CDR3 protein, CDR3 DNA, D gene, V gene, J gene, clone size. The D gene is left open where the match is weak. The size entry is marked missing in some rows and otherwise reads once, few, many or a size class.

CDR3aa: CASSVSTVNTEAFF
CDR3nt: TGCGCCAGCAGTGTATCGACGGTGAACACTGAAGCTTTCTTT
d_gene: NA
v_gene: TRBV10-2
j_gene: TRBJ1-1
abundance: few

CDR3aa: CATIEAGVFNYGYTF
CDR3nt: TGTGCCACCATAGAGGCAGGGGTTTTTAACTATGGCTACACCTTC
d_gene: NA
v_gene: TRBV15
j_gene: TRBJ1-2
abundance: NA

CDR3aa: CASRLAGDPEQYF
CDR3nt: TGTGCCAGTCGACTAGCGGGAGACCCCGAGCAGTACTTC
d_gene: TRBD2
v_gene: TRBV2
j_gene: TRBJ2-7
abundance: few

CDR3aa: CASSRLAGETQYF
CDR3nt: TGTGCCAGCAGCCGACTAGCGGGGGAGACCCAGTACTTC
d_gene: TRBD2
v_gene: TRBV12-3/TRBV12-4
j_gene: TRBJ2-5
abundance: NA

CDR3aa: CASSLTGTGGIEQYF
CDR3nt: TGCGCCAGCAGCTTGACCGGGACAGGGGGCATCGAGCAGTACTTC
d_gene: TRBD1
v_gene: TRBV5-1
j_gene: TRBJ2-7
abundance: few

CDR3aa: CASTATGGGDF
CDR3nt: TGTGCCAGCACCGCGACTGGGGGGGGTGACTTT
d_gene: NA
v_gene: TRBV7-9
j_gene: TRBJ1-1
abundance: NA

CDR3aa: CASSLTETNYGYTF
CDR3nt: TGTGCCAGCAGTTTGACAGAGACTAACTATGGCTACACCTTC
d_gene: NA
v_gene: TRBV6-5
j_gene: TRBJ1-2
abundance: NA

CDR3aa: CASSLGRDINEQFF
CDR3nt: TGTGCCAGCAGCTTGGGGCGGGACATTAATGAGCAGTTCTTC
d_gene: NA
v_gene: TRBV5-6
j_gene: TRBJ2-1
abundance: few

CDR3aa: CASGPGLNTGELFF
CDR3nt: TGTGCTAGTGGTCCCGGACTGAACACCGGGGAGCTGTTTTTT
d_gene: NA
v_gene: TRBV12-5
j_gene: TRBJ2-2
abundance: few

CDR3aa: CASSEAFGASMDQETQYF
CDR3nt: TGTGCCAGCAGTGAAGCTTTCGGGGCTAGCATGGACCAAGAGACCCAGTACTTC
d_gene: NA
v_gene: TRBV2
j_gene: TRBJ2-5
abundance: few

CDR3aa: CATSRDIFQGQSYEQYF
CDR3nt: TGTGCCACCAGCAGAGATATCTTCCAGGGGCAGTCGTACGAGCAGTACTTC
d_gene: NA
v_gene: TRBV15
j_gene: TRBJ2-7
abundance: NA

CDR3aa: CASSEFQGNTEAFF
CDR3nt: TGCGCCAGCAGCGAATTCCAGGGGAACACTGAAGCTTTCTTT
d_gene: NA
v_gene: TRBV5-1
j_gene: TRBJ1-1
abundance: few

CDR3aa: CATSDSPGLAAYNEQFF
CDR3nt: TGTGCCACCAGTGATTCACCGGGACTAGCGGCCTACAATGAGCAGTTCTTC
d_gene: TRBD2
v_gene: TRBV24-1
j_gene: TRBJ2-1
abundance: NA

CDR3aa: CASRTTGLGTEAFF
CDR3nt: TGTGCCAGCAGAACCACAGGGCTGGGCACTGAAGCTTTCTTT
d_gene: NA
v_gene: TRBV12-3/TRBV12-4
j_gene: TRBJ1-1
abundance: NA

CDR3aa: CASSLAGVNEQYF
CDR3nt: TGTGCCAGCAGCTTAGCGGGGGTCAACGAGCAGTACTTC
d_gene: NA
v_gene: TRBV7-6
j_gene: TRBJ2-7
abundance: NA

CDR3aa: CSAREWDNSYNEQFF
CDR3nt: TGCAGTGCTAGAGAATGGGACAACTCCTACAATGAGCAGTTCTTC
d_gene: NA
v_gene: TRBV20-1
j_gene: TRBJ2-1
abundance: few

CDR3aa: CSVEGRLEISSYNEQFF
CDR3nt: TGCAGCGTTGAAGGGAGGTTGGAGATCAGCTCCTACAATGAGCAGTTCTTC
d_gene: NA
v_gene: TRBV29-1
j_gene: TRBJ2-1
abundance: NA

CDR3aa: CASSLNRVPYEQYF
CDR3nt: TGTGCCAGCAGCTTAAACAGGGTTCCCTACGAGCAGTACTTC
d_gene: NA
v_gene: TRBV7-9
j_gene: TRBJ2-7
abundance: NA

CDR3aa: CASNHRTGSYNEQFF
CDR3nt: TGTGCCAGTAATCACCGCACAGGCTCCTACAATGAGCAGTTCTTC
d_gene: NA
v_gene: TRBV19
j_gene: TRBJ2-1
abundance: NA

CDR3aa: CASSQVLGSSYEQYF
CDR3nt: TGTGCCAGCAGCCAAGTACTGGGGTCTTCCTACGAGCAGTACTTC
d_gene: NA
v_gene: TRBV4-2
j_gene: TRBJ2-7
abundance: NA

CDR3aa: CASSKTGSHYEQYF
CDR3nt: TGTGCCAGCAGTAAGACAGGTTCCCACTACGAGCAGTACTTC
d_gene: NA
v_gene: TRBV7-3
j_gene: TRBJ2-7
abundance: NA

CDR3aa: CASSFEVGMNTEAFF
CDR3nt: TGTGCCAGCAGCTTTGAGGTCGGAATGAACACTGAAGCTTTCTTT
d_gene: NA
v_gene: TRBV7-9
j_gene: TRBJ1-1
abundance: NA

CDR3aa: CASSLGLRANTGELFF
CDR3nt: TGTGCCAGCAGCTTAGGCCTTCGCGCGAACACCGGGGAGCTGTTTTTT
d_gene: NA
v_gene: TRBV13
j_gene: TRBJ2-2
abundance: few

CDR3aa: CASSADRGMNTEAFF
CDR3nt: TGTGCCAGCAGCGCCGACAGGGGGATGAACACTGAAGCTTTCTTT
d_gene: TRBD1
v_gene: TRBV7-9
j_gene: TRBJ1-1
abundance: NA

CDR3aa: CASSVSSGYNEQFF
CDR3nt: TGTGCCAGCAGCGTCTCCTCAGGGTACAATGAGCAGTTCTTC
d_gene: NA
v_gene: TRBV9
j_gene: TRBJ2-1
abundance: NA

CDR3aa: CASSRSSRGASF
CDR3nt: TGTGCCAGCAGCCGCTCCTCGAGAGGGGCCTCCTTC
d_gene: NA
v_gene: TRBV5-5
j_gene: TRBJ1-2
abundance: few

CDR3aa: CASSLPGGAYEQYF
CDR3nt: TGTGCCAGCAGCTTACCAGGGGGCGCGTACGAGCAGTACTTC
d_gene: TRBD1
v_gene: TRBV7-9
j_gene: TRBJ2-7
abundance: NA

CDR3aa: CASSTPRGASQSNEQFF
CDR3nt: TGTGCCAGCAGCACCCCGCGGGGAGCGAGTCAATCCAATGAGCAGTTCTTC
d_gene: NA
v_gene: TRBV7-9
j_gene: TRBJ2-1
abundance: NA

CDR3aa: CATSDLGTQYF
CDR3nt: TGTGCCACCAGTGATTTGGGGACCCAGTACTTC
d_gene: NA
v_gene: TRBV24-1
j_gene: TRBJ2-5
abundance: few

CDR3aa: CASSGRDSGLGRVNTGELFF
CDR3nt: TGTGCCAGCAGCGGTCGGGACAGCGGGCTGGGCAGAGTGAACACCGGGGAGCTGTTTTTT
d_gene: NA
v_gene: TRBV11-3
j_gene: TRBJ2-2
abundance: few

CDR3aa: CASSFGQGGSYNEQFF
CDR3nt: TGTGCCAGCAGTTTTGGACAGGGGGGCTCCTACAATGAGCAGTTCTTC
d_gene: TRBD1
v_gene: TRBV6-2/TRBV6-3
j_gene: TRBJ2-1
abundance: NA

CDR3aa: CATSDTGSDIQYF
CDR3nt: TGTGCCACCAGTGACACGGGGTCGGACATTCAGTACTTC
d_gene: NA
v_gene: TRBV24-1
j_gene: TRBJ2-4
abundance: few

CDR3aa: CASSDSGLDSNEQFF
CDR3nt: TGTGCCAGCAGTGACTCGGGACTAGATAGCAATGAGCAGTTCTTC
d_gene: TRBD2
v_gene: TRBV6-4
j_gene: TRBJ2-1
abundance: many

CDR3aa: CASSTPRARGGYTF
CDR3nt: TGTGCCAGCAGTACCCCCAGGGCTCGGGGGGGCTACACCTTC
d_gene: NA
v_gene: TRBV28
j_gene: TRBJ1-2
abundance: NA

CDR3aa: CSARDSGGQNTGELFF
CDR3nt: TGCAGTGCTAGAGATTCCGGGGGGCAGAACACCGGGGAGCTGTTTTTT
d_gene: NA
v_gene: TRBV20-1
j_gene: TRBJ2-2
abundance: NA

CDR3aa: CAWSWTRRETQYF
CDR3nt: TGTGCCTGGAGTTGGACTAGGCGCGAGACCCAGTACTTC
d_gene: TRBD2
v_gene: TRBV30
j_gene: TRBJ2-5
abundance: NA

CDR3aa: CASSEDGSFEAFF
CDR3nt: TGTGCCAGCAGTGAAGACGGCAGCTTTGAAGCTTTCTTT
d_gene: NA
v_gene: TRBV6-2/TRBV6-3
j_gene: TRBJ1-1
abundance: NA

CDR3aa: CASRVTGGVQPQHF
CDR3nt: TGTGCCAGTAGGGTGACAGGGGGCGTTCAGCCCCAGCATTTT
d_gene: TRBD1
v_gene: TRBV19
j_gene: TRBJ1-5
abundance: NA

CDR3aa: CASSQDTGAQNTEAFF
CDR3nt: TGCGCCAGCAGCCAAGATACAGGGGCGCAGAACACTGAAGCTTTCTTT
d_gene: TRBD1
v_gene: TRBV4-3
j_gene: TRBJ1-1
abundance: NA

CDR3aa: CASSLAARMNTEAFF
CDR3nt: TGTGCCAGCAGCTTAGCGGCACGGATGAACACTGAAGCTTTCTTT
d_gene: NA
v_gene: TRBV7-8
j_gene: TRBJ1-1
abundance: once